This is a list of T cell receptor beta chains from one sample in a study of blood T cell repertoires in COVID-19. Clones were sequenced by immunoSEQ multiplex PCR, and TCRdb holds only the in-frame ones, with some missing. In the table there are 200,000 to 250,000 clones, roughly 85% of which are singletons. Material: peripheral blood. These receptors were collected from a man in his fifties who had recovered from COVID-19. Both conserved end residues are part of each CDR3. The D gene is left open where the match is weak. Not all rows give a size; the values are once, few, many and, for expanded clones, a class.

CASSPGTDRVSPLHF	TGTGCCAGCAGCCCAGGAACTGACAGGGTTTCACCCCTCCACTTT	TRBV11-2	few	15	TRBJ1-6	TRBD1
CASSEAEQGSYNEQFF	TGTGCCAGCAGTGAAGCGGAGCAGGGGTCCTACAATGAGCAGTTCTTC	TRBV6-1	-	16	TRBJ2-1	-
CASSIKTGNQPQHF	TGTGCCAGCAGTATAAAGACAGGGAATCAGCCCCAGCATTTT	TRBV27	-	14	TRBJ1-5	TRBD1
CASSLEGLAGNEQFF	TGTGCCAGCAGCTTAGAGGGACTAGCGGGAAATGAGCAGTTCTTC	TRBV7-9	-	15	TRBJ2-1	TRBD2
CSVIGQGRSEKLFF	TGCAGCGTTATTGGACAGGGTCGTAGTGAAAAACTGTTTTTT	TRBV29-1	-	14	TRBJ1-4	TRBD1
CASGGQGAYNEQFF	TGCGCCAGCGGGGGACAGGGGGCCTACAATGAGCAGTTCTTC	TRBV10-2	-	14	TRBJ2-1	TRBD1
CASSPWPGRGTRNTEAFF	TGTGCCAGCAGCCCGTGGCCTGGCAGGGGGACCCGGAACACTGAAGCTTTCTTT	TRBV5-4	-	18	TRBJ1-1	TRBD1
CASSLYTTGTFYEQYF	TGTGCCAGCAGCTTGTACACGACAGGGACTTTCTACGAGCAGTACTTC	TRBV5-8	-	16	TRBJ2-7	-
CASRYRDGSANQPQHF	TGTGCCAGCAGATACAGGGATGGGAGCGCCAATCAGCCCCAGCATTTT	TRBV28	-	16	TRBJ1-5	-
CASSSGTRSFSGEQYF	TGTGCCAGTAGTTCCGGGACTAGATCCTTCTCGGGCGAGCAGTACTTC	TRBV19	-	16	TRBJ2-7	TRBD2
CASSLMGQGNNEQFF	TGTGCCAGCAGCCTGATGGGACAGGGTAACAATGAGCAGTTCTTC	TRBV7-9	-	15	TRBJ2-1	TRBD1
CASSRNSGYTF	TGTGCCAGCAGCCGCAACAGCGGCTACACCTTC	TRBV28	-	11	TRBJ1-2	-
CASSQELHNEQFF	TGTGCCAGCAGTCAAGAGCTCCACAATGAGCAGTTCTTC	TRBV7-2	-	13	TRBJ2-1	-
CASSSTGLNYGYTF	TGTGCCAGCAGTTCAACAGGGCTGAACTATGGCTACACCTTC	TRBV28	-	14	TRBJ1-2	-
CSASSSRQHNEQFF	TGCAGTGCTAGTTCGTCGAGACAGCACAATGAGCAGTTCTTC	TRBV20-1	once	14	TRBJ2-1	-
CASSLGGGGSNQPQHF	TGTGCCAGCAGCCTCGGGGGAGGGGGGAGCAATCAGCCCCAGCATTTT	TRBV7-2	few	16	TRBJ1-5	-
CASSLLRTDTQYF	TGCGCCAGCAGCTTGCTTCGCACAGATACGCAGTATTTT	TRBV5-1	-	13	TRBJ2-3	-
CASRSRGARYEQYF	TGTGCCAGCAGGTCCAGGGGGGCGCGATACGAGCAGTACTTC	TRBV7-2	-	14	TRBJ2-7	-
CASSYDRGSGNTIYF	TGTGCCAGCAGCTACGACAGGGGTTCAGGAAACACCATATATTTT	TRBV7-9	-	15	TRBJ1-3	TRBD1
CASSLNPPGQGVANTGELFF	TGTGCCAGCAGCTTGAACCCCCCGGGACAGGGGGTAGCGAACACCGGGGAGCTGTTTTTT	TRBV5-5	-	20	TRBJ2-2	TRBD1
CASSLEGLEAFF	TGTGCCAGCAGCTTAGAGGGGTTAGAAGCTTTCTTT	TRBV7-8	-	12	TRBJ1-1	-
CASTGRARGYGYTF	TGTGCCAGTACAGGGAGGGCCCGAGGCTATGGCTACACCTTC	TRBV19	-	14	TRBJ1-2	-
CASSQEKRTDEQFF	TGTGCCAGCAGCCAAGAGAAAAGGACAGACGAGCAGTTCTTC	TRBV3-1/TRBV3-2	-	14	TRBJ2-1	-
CARGSFEQYF	TGTGCCAGAGGGAGTTTTGAGCAGTACTTC	TRBV19	-	10	TRBJ2-7	-
CASSLTSGVIYNEQFF	TGCGCCAGCAGCTTGACTAGCGGGGTTATTTACAATGAGCAGTTCTTC	TRBV5-1	-	16	TRBJ2-1	TRBD2
CASSARLAGELAKNIQYF	TGTGCCAGCAGCGCCCGACTAGCGGGCGAACTAGCCAAAAACATTCAGTACTTC	TRBV11-2	-	18	TRBJ2-4	TRBD2
CASSEYRGTNEKLFF	TGTGCCAGCAGTGAATACAGGGGGACTAATGAAAAACTGTTTTTT	TRBV25-1	once	15	TRBJ1-4	TRBD1
CASSPRRWTGGFYGYTF	TGTGCCAGCAGCCCCCGGAGGTGGACAGGGGGCTTCTATGGCTACACCTTC	TRBV3-1/TRBV3-2	-	17	TRBJ1-2	TRBD1
CASCKGAGELFF	TGTGCCAGCTGTAAGGGGGCCGGGGAGCTGTTTTTT	TRBV2	-	12	TRBJ2-2	-
CASSSFGTGSDEQFF	TGTGCCAGCAGTTCATTCGGAACAGGGAGCGATGAGCAGTTCTTC	TRBV28	-	15	TRBJ2-1	-
CSVRGVHGYTF	TGCAGCGTTCGGGGAGTCCATGGCTACACCTTC	TRBV29-1	-	11	TRBJ1-2	-
CSAARGSDTEAFF	TGCAGCGCCGCCAGGGGTTCGGACACTGAAGCTTTCTTT	TRBV29-1	-	13	TRBJ1-1	-
CTGHRVAEQFF	TGCACCGGTCACCGCGTCGCTGAGCAGTTCTTC	TRBV20-1	once	11	TRBJ2-1	-
CASSQTGAGDTQYF	TGTGCCAGCTCACAGACAGGGGCCGGAGATACGCAGTATTTT	TRBV18	once	14	TRBJ2-3	TRBD1
CAWSLTQGAREQYF	TGTGCCTGGAGTCTGACACAGGGGGCGAGGGAGCAGTACTTC	TRBV30	-	14	TRBJ2-7	TRBD1
CASSLLPGSNTGELFF	TGTGCCAGCAGCTTACTACCGGGAAGTAACACCGGGGAGCTGTTTTTT	TRBV7-8	few	16	TRBJ2-2	-
CASGTGFAPLHF	TGTGCCAGCGGCACAGGTTTCGCACCCCTCCACTTT	TRBV27	-	12	TRBJ1-6	-
CASSSGKGLAGVGRETQYF	TGTGCCAGCAGCTCCGGGAAGGGGCTAGCGGGAGTGGGGAGAGAGACCCAGTACTTC	TRBV9	-	19	TRBJ2-5	TRBD2
CASRQTGGSSYEQYF	TGTGCCAGCAGGCAAACAGGGGGCAGCTCCTACGAGCAGTACTTC	TRBV28	-	15	TRBJ2-7	TRBD1
CASSPSGGAKNIQYF	TGTGCCAGCAGCCCTTCGGGGGGAGCCAAAAACATTCAGTACTTC	TRBV11-3	-	15	TRBJ2-4	TRBD2
CASSPPSSGRSNEQFF	TGTGCCAGCTCACCACCATCTAGCGGGAGGTCGAATGAGCAGTTCTTC	TRBV18	-	16	TRBJ2-1	TRBD2
CASSQLASGRMGETQYF	TGCGCCAGCAGCCAATTGGCTAGCGGGAGGATGGGAGAGACCCAGTACTTC	TRBV4-1	-	17	TRBJ2-5	TRBD2
CASSEDRGAQETQYF	TGTGCCAGCAGCGAAGACCGCGGGGCGCAAGAGACCCAGTACTTC	TRBV21-1	-	15	TRBJ2-5	-
CASRQHGTGYGYEQYF	TGTGCCAGCAGACAACACGGGACAGGATATGGCTACGAGCAGTACTTC	TRBV28	-	16	TRBJ2-7	TRBD1
CASSEGLAGIYEQFF	TGTGCCAGCAGCGAAGGACTAGCGGGAATATATGAGCAGTTCTTC	TRBV11-3	once	15	TRBJ2-1	TRBD2
CASSYSPWTAQETQYF	TGTGCCAGCAGTTACTCCCCCTGGACAGCCCAAGAGACCCAGTACTTC	TRBV6-2/TRBV6-3	-	16	TRBJ2-5	-